The present entry profiles one T cell receptor (beta chain) with its context. Synthetic TCR analog templates were spiked into each PCR. Assay: immunoSEQ multiplex PCR; the TCRdb copy retains only in-frame clones and omits some. The data show about 45,000 clones, around 88% seen once. These data are taken from a study of PD-L1 blockade in urothelial cancer. The V gene's germline CDR1 is SGHNT and CDR2 YYREEE (reference sequence). V lost 5 bases and J lost 0, with 14 bases in between. There are 15 residues in the CDR3. The sequencing used PBMCs, collected around atezolizumab (anti-PD-L1) treatment. The chain recombines TRBV5-4 with TRBJ2-5, with a tentative D call TRBD2 (5 bases). The clonotype originates from a man older than 75 with urothelial cancer. CDR3 loop: CASSSREGNQETQYF. CDR3 sequence (DNA): TGTGCCAGCAGTTCGCGTGAGGGAAACCAAGAGACCCAGTACTTC.